This is a list of T cell receptor beta chains from one sample in a study of blood T cells in healthy people across ages. MiXCR, run by TCRdb on the 5' RACE reads, gives a single entry per CDR3 protein. The sample has about 1.8 million distinct CDR3 sequences; 40% to 55% are singletons. Sequenced input: blood. The receptors were gathered from a woman between 40 and 55 years old in good health. Each CDR3 is given with its conserved first and last residue.

TRBJ2-7 TRBV20-1 CSASLGVGREQYF
TRBJ2-1 TRBV19 CASSPRTSKNEQFF
TRBJ1-1 TRBV15 CATSRATDTEAFF
TRBJ2-6 TRBV28 CATSSGANVRTF
TRBJ2-5 TRBV7-9 CASSTPGRLGETQYF
TRBJ2-3 TRBV4-1 CASSLIAGGTTDTQYF
TRBJ2-5 TRBV6-2/TRBV6-3 CASSYSLAGGLNEGTQYF
TRBJ2-5 TRBV3-1 CASSPKLAGETQYF
TRBJ2-3 TRBV13 CASSLEAERGVIDTQYF
TRBJ2-1 TRBV4-3 CASGQGVQGGEQFF
TRBJ2-7 TRBV5-1 CASSLNRDPFYEQYF
TRBJ2-7 TRBV6-6 CASSYTDSEQYF
TRBJ1-2 TRBV12-3/TRBV12-4 CASSSLQGRGYGYTF
TRBJ1-6 TRBV7-9 CASIHYPTGAHSPLHF
TRBJ2-3 TRBV7-9 CASSLISLLTRGRYTDTQYF
TRBJ1-2 TRBV28 CASSSRRQGSYGYTF
TRBJ2-5 TRBV20-1 CSAADRQETQYF
TRBJ2-3 TRBV20-1 CSASIGVRTDTQYF
TRBJ2-4 TRBV12-3/TRBV12-4 CAVGPASHIQYF
TRBJ1-5 TRBV7-2 CASSSSPGTGINQPQHF
TRBJ1-2 TRBV4-3 CASSPNRVRNYGYTF
TRBJ2-2 TRBV29-1 CSVEGSGENTGELFF
TRBJ2-1 TRBV4-1 CASSQLSGSTNEGQFF
NA TRBV6-1 CASRGPTGVSYEQYF
NA TRBV7-2 CASSLELAGAYGTQYF
TRBJ2-3 TRBV6-2/TRBV6-3 CASSRLGSRLTDTQYF
TRBJ2-1 TRBV2 CASSRGGSINEQFF
TRBJ2-3 TRBV29-1 CSVGGGMADTQYF
NA TRBV6-2/TRBV6-3 CASSSPVALAGTQYWGETQYF
TRBJ2-3 TRBV7-2 CASSLERAGGADTQYF
TRBJ2-1 TRBV5-6 CASGELGSGGGEDEQFF
TRBJ2-3 TRBV12-3/TRBV12-4 CASTRAGSYTDTQYF